This T cell receptor beta chain was recovered during a study of blood T cell repertoires in COVID-19. Study at large: The study drew acute and convalescent COVID-19 samples from the United States, Italy and Spain. Sources were T cells, B-cell-depleted T cells, or PBMCs; the material itself was cDNA or gDNA.

The CDR3 sequence is 16 residues long. J lost 3 bases, V lost 7 bases, and 12 bases had no gene match. Germline V CDR1 and CDR2: SNHLY, FYNNEI. Sequenced by immunoSEQ multiplex PCR; TCRdb stores in-frame clones only, minus some. The data contain 310,000 or so clones, approximately 86% of them singletons. The sequenced sample consisted of peripheral blood. The receptor's source is a woman aged 25-40 years who had recovered from COVID-19. This chain joins TRBV2 and TRBJ1-2; TRBD1 matches 9 bases. CDR3 nucleotide sequence: TGTGCCAGCACCGAACAGGGGGCTGAGGTTGACTATGGCTACACCTTC. Encoded protein: CASTEQGAEVDYGYTF.